The TCR beta chain under discussion was sequenced for a study of blood T cells in healthy people across ages. Overall study: About one barcoded beta molecule was captured per two T cells (by template switching). Points from the study as a whole: Naive T cell percentage by flow cytometry tracked strongly with beta diversity.

There are 16 residues in the CDR3. V was clipped by 6 bases and J by 0 bases, with 17 bases between them. CDR1 MNHEY and CDR2 SVGAGI come from the germline V gene. Note on this clonotype: The antigen is unknown.

A J-beta primer mix and a sample-barcoded 5' primer were used in a second PCR of about 7 to 12 cycles. Researchers report that a template-switch adaptor with 12 random nucleotides tagged each cDNA molecule. TCRdb reprocessed the 5' RACE reads via MiXCR and lists one record per CDR3 protein. Of more than 1,400,000 distinct CDR3 sequences detected, approximately 42% appear once; the ten largest clones hold 7% to 9.5%. The sample taken for sequencing was blood. The receptor was derived from a woman aged 18-29 years in good health. The rearrangement joins TRBV6-5 to TRBJ1-2; no firm D call. The CDR3 nucleotides are TGTGCCAGCAGCCTAGATATACACTCTACTAACTATGGCTACACCTTC. This codes for CASSLDIHSTNYGYTF.